These T cell receptor beta chains were read from a single sample in a study of blood T cell repertoires in COVID-19. Sequenced by immunoSEQ multiplex PCR; TCRdb stores in-frame clones only, minus some. Here the sample spans 180,000 or so clones, 88% being singletons. Sequencing used peripheral blood. Receptors originate from a woman between 25 and 40 years old with acute or convalescent COVID-19. CDR3s include the opening cysteine and the closing phenylalanine or tryptophan. The D gene is left open where the match is weak. Clone size is given for some rows only: seen once, a few or many times, or a class if the clone is expanded.

>TRBJ1-4|TRBD1|TRBV15|-
TGTGCCACCGAAGGGACAGGGGAGGGAAAACTGTTTTTT
CATEGTGEGKLFF
>TRBJ2-1|TRBD2|TRBV5-1|-
TGCGCCAGCAGCGTCGCCGGGACTAGCGGCGAGAGCTCCTACAATGAGCAGTTCTTC
CASSVAGTSGESSYNEQFF
>TRBJ1-2|TRBD1|TRBV6-5|-
TGTGCCACCGGGACAGGTTCAGGAGGCTACACCTTC
CATGTGSGGYTF
>TRBJ1-3|TRBD1|TRBV7-8|-
TGTGCCAGCAGCTTTATCACCTCCGGGACAGGGTCGAACACCATATATTTT
CASSFITSGTGSNTIYF
>TRBJ2-2|TRBD1|TRBV9|-
TGTGCCAGCAGCGTAGGGGACAGGAACACCGGGGAGCTGTTTTTT
CASSVGDRNTGELFF
>TRBJ2-5|-|TRBV3-1/TRBV3-2|-
TGTGCCAGCAGCCAACTCAGTGTGGAGACCCAGTACTTC
CASSQLSVETQYF
>TRBJ1-1|TRBD1|TRBV2|-
TGTGCCAGCAGAGGGGACAGGGCTGAAGCTTTCTTT
CASRGDRAEAFF
>TRBJ2-5|TRBD2|TRBV9|-
TGTGCCAGCAGCGTAGGAGCGGGAAGCCAAGAGACCCAGTACTTC
CASSVGAGSQETQYF
>TRBJ2-1|TRBD2|TRBV6-5|-
TGTGCCAGCAGCCGGTACCCTAGCGGACATGAGCAGTTCTTC
CASSRYPSGHEQFF
>TRBJ1-4|-|TRBV24-1|few
TGTGCCACCAGGCACTGTAAGATTAGAGGCTTTAGTGAAAAACTGTTTTTT
CATRHCKIRGFSEKLFF
>TRBJ2-7|TRBD1|TRBV19|-
TGTGCCAGTAGTATCCGGGACAGCTACTACTACGAGCAGTACTTC
CASSIRDSYYYEQYF
>TRBJ2-7|-|TRBV30|-
TGTGCCTGGAGTGTACAGGGTCCCTACGAGCAGTACTTC
CAWSVQGPYEQYF
>TRBJ1-4|-|TRBV5-1|-
TGCGCCAGCAGCTTGGGGCGGGGGGCGATGGAAAAACTGTTTTTT
CASSLGRGAMEKLFF
>TRBJ1-1|-|TRBV10-2|-
TGCGCCAGCAGATGGGGGCCGAACACTGAAGCTTTCTTT
CASRWGPNTEAFF
>TRBJ2-2|-|TRBV30|-
TGTGCCTGGAAGGGACTCTTGAACACCGGGGAGCTGTTTTTT
CAWKGLLNTGELFF
>TRBJ2-5|TRBD2|TRBV5-1|-
TGCGCCAGCAGCTTGACTAGCGGAGAAGAGACCCAGTACTTC
CASSLTSGEETQYF
>TRBJ2-5|-|TRBV6-6|-
TGTGCCAGCCTATACAGTTTCCAAGAGACCCAGTACTTC
CASLYSFQETQYF
>TRBJ2-1|-|TRBV7-9|-
TGTGCCAGCAGCTTAGGGGACTTCCCAAATGAGCAGTTCTTC
CASSLGDFPNEQFF
>TRBJ2-5|TRBD1|TRBV5-1|-
TGCGCCAGCAGCGCCGGGACAGGGGAGACCCAGTACTTC
CASSAGTGETQYF
>TRBJ2-3|TRBD2|TRBV28|-
TGTGCCAGCAGTTTAAATCTGGGGCTAGCGGGAGATACGCAGTATTTT
CASSLNLGLAGDTQYF
>TRBJ2-1|-|TRBV3-1/TRBV3-2|-
TGTGCCAGCAGCCAAGTCCAACAGGGCTCTGAGCAGTTCTTC
CASSQVQQGSEQFF
>TRBJ1-3|TRBD1|TRBV9|-
TGTGCCAGCACCACAGGGGACCCTGGAAACACCATATATTTT
CASTTGDPGNTIYF
>TRBJ2-1|TRBD2|TRBV6-6|-
TGTGCCAGCAGCCTAGCGGGACGGGATGAGCAGTTCTTC
CASSLAGRDEQFF
>TRBJ2-1|-|TRBV18|-
TGTGCCAGCTCACCGGAGAATGAGCAGTTCTTC
CASSPENEQFF
>TRBJ2-2|-|TRBV24-1|-
TGTGCCACCAGTGATTTGACAGGGATCGGGGAGCTGTTTTTT
CATSDLTGIGELFF
>TRBJ2-3|TRBD2|TRBV3-1/TRBV3-2|-
TGTGCCAGCAGCCTTGGACTAGCGGGAGGTCCAGATACGCAGTATTTT
CASSLGLAGGPDTQYF
>TRBJ2-2|TRBD1|TRBV6-6|-
TGTGCCAGCAGTTCCGGGACAGGGGGCCGAGGGGAGCTGTTTTTT
CASSSGTGGRGELFF
>TRBJ2-1|-|TRBV12-3/TRBV12-4|-
TGTGCCAGCAGTTCACAGGGTAATGAGCAGTTCTTC
CASSSQGNEQFF